The 11 T cell receptor beta chains presented below share a single source sample, sequenced in a study of identical twins. TCRdb reanalysed the 5' RACE reads using MiXCR and keeps one entry per CDR3 protein. The sample records about 210,000 distinct CDR3 sequences, less than 9.5% being singletons. The sample comprised memory (CD45RO+) T cells sorted from blood. The receptor source for this set is a young woman in good health.

In DNA, the CDR3 is TGTGCCAGCAGTTTAGACCGGGACAGGGGGCGAGCTTTCTTT. This sequence encodes CASSLDRDRGRAFF. The J gene is TRBJ1-1, the V gene TRBV27; 12 bases match TRBD1. This CDR3 has 14 amino acids. CDR1 is MNHEY and CDR2 is SMNVEV in the germline V gene (reference sequence). The V and J ends lost 2 bases and 10 bases, in that order; junction bases with no gene match: 5.

This clonotype was detected a few times. At one end, the junction sequence differs from germline, possibly due to a read error. V gene TRBV12-3 or TRBV12-4 combines with J gene TRBJ1-2; D not certain. CDR3 length equals 11 residues. The DNA of the CDR3 is TGTGCCAGCAGTTTAAATTGGCGGATTCACTTC. This translates into CASSLNWRIHF.

The chain carries TRBV12-3 or TRBV12-4 and TRBJ1-3; D uncertain. The V end lost 3 bases, the J end lost 6 bases, and 12 bases lay between the germline ends. This CDR3 contains 14 residues. The DNA of the CDR3 is TGTGCCAGCAGTTTGGGAGGGATCTCAAACACCATATATTTT. Its protein is CASSLGGISNTIYF.

The rearrangement uses TRBV6-2 or TRBV6-3 and TRBJ2-1, with 7 nucleotides matching TRBD2. V lost 0 bases to trimming and J lost 7 bases; unmatched junction nucleotides: 9. Germline V gives CDR1 MNHEY, CDR2 SVGEGT. This CDR3 spans 16 amino acids. The CDR3 DNA reads as TGTGCCAGCAGTTACTCATGGGGGAGGGCCGCGAATGAGCAGTTCTTC. Residues: CASSYSWGRAANEQFF.

This clonotype was found a few times. The chain combines TRBV12-3 or TRBV12-4 with TRBJ2-1; D assignment may be TRBD1 or TRBD2 (6 bases each). V gave up 6 bases and J gave up 9 bases, with 9 bases separating them. The CDR3 sequence is 11 residues long. CDR3: CASREGGEQFF. Here the CDR3 DNA reads TGTGCCAGCAGGGAGGGGGGTGAGCAGTTCTTC.

This sequence joins TRBV6-1 and TRBJ1-5; 11 bases line up with TRBD1. From germline, CDR1 is MNHNS and CDR2 SASEGT. V lost 6 bases to trimming and J lost 6 bases; unmatched junction nucleotides: 1. The CDR3 length is 13 residues. This CDR3 is CASRGTGGQPQHF. CDR3 nucleotides: TGTGCCAGCAGGGGGACAGGGGGTCAGCCCCAGCATTTT.

V is TRBV12-1 and J is TRBJ2-5; TRBD1, as called in the table, went unchecked against the DNA. TRBV12-1 is noted as a pseudogene. This CDR3 contains 17 residues. In DNA, the CDR3 is TGTGCCATCAGCTTTGGGCACCTGAGGGGCATACAAGAGACCCAGTACTTC. Its protein is CAISFGHLRGIQETQYF.

The V and J genes are TRBV5-8 and TRBJ2-1, with D uncertain. Trimming shortened V by 4 bases and J by 9 bases, and 8 bases separated the two germline ends. The CDR3 length is 11 residues. CDR1 is SGHTS, CDR2 YDEGEE, per germline. In DNA, the CDR3 is TGTGCCAGCAGCGGGTGGGTTGAGCAGTTCTTC. The encoded protein is CASSGWVEQFF.

There are a few counts of this clonotype. The chain combines TRBV24-1 with TRBJ2-5; 10 bases are a match to TRBD1. V was pared by 3 bases and J by 5 bases, with 2 bases of the junction left unmatched. Germline CDR1 and CDR2: KGHDR and SFDVKD. This CDR3 spans 14 amino acids. The CDR3 DNA is TGTGCCACCAGTGATCCGGGACAGGGGGAGACCCAGTACTTC. Translated, it gives CATSDPGQGETQYF.

This clonotype was seen a few times. CDR3 nucleotides: TGTGCCAGCAGTTACTATTCCGAGCAGTACTTC. Protein: CASSYYSEQYF. V is TRBV6-2 or TRBV6-3 and J is TRBJ2-7; D unresolved. Trimming shortened V by 1 base and J by 6 bases, and 4 bases separated the two germline ends. CDR1 and CDR2 (germline): MNHEY, SVGEGT. The CDR3 is made up of 11 amino acids.

The chain has TRBV30 and TRBJ2-2; possibly TRBD2 for D (6 bases). The CDR3 spans 14 residues. The germline V and J ends were trimmed by 2 bases and 5 bases, with 12 bases remaining between them. Germline CDR1 reads GTSNPN; CDR2 reads SVGIG (reference sequence). CDR3 protein: CAWSNSGLTGELFF. CDR3 in DNA: TGTGCCTGGAGTAATAGCGGACTTACCGGGGAGCTGTTTTTT.